Below, 22 T cell receptor beta chains from the same sample are listed, as sequenced in a study of cytomegalovirus exposure and HLA in healthy donors. With 60 Vbeta and 13 Jbeta primers, the PCR was carried out. Assay used: immunoSEQ multiplex PCR; TCRdb lists only in-frame clones, some missing. The table lists roughly 100,000 clones, 63% of them singletons, with 4% to 5.5% in the top ten. Specimen: PBMCs. All receptors derive from a human donor in good health.

V usage is TRBV7-9 and J usage is TRBJ2-7; D unresolved. The CDR3 runs to 13 residues. Looked up from germline, CDR1 is SEHNR and CDR2 is FQNEAQ (reference sequence). V was clipped by 5 bases and J by 0 bases, with 8 bases between them. The CDR3 reads CASSVPSSYEQYF. The CDR3 DNA is TGTGCCAGCAGCGTTCCCAGCTCCTACGAGCAGTACTTC.

This clone was counted between two and nine times. The chain has TRBV29-1 and TRBJ1-1; a weak D match, TRBD1 (5 bases). V dropped 3 bases and J dropped 3 bases, with 8 bases sitting between them. CDR3 length: 12 residues. CDR1 is SQVTM and CDR2 is ANQGSEA in the germline V gene. CDR3 DNA sequence: TGCAGCGTTGATTGGGGGGACACTGAAGCTTTCTTT. Protein product: CSVDWGDTEAFF.

Here the CDR3 DNA reads TGTGCCAGCGGAAGGGGGCGGACCTCCTACGAGCAGTACTTC. It encodes CASGRGRTSYEQYF. The rearrangement links TRBV6-1 to TRBJ2-7; 7 bases align to TRBD1. Germline assignment: CDR1 MNHNS and CDR2 SASEGT. The CDR3 length is 14 residues. The junction had 7 bases not matched to a gene; V was cut back by 8 bases and J by 0 bases.

This chain connects TRBV19 to TRBJ1-3; 7 bases align to TRBD1. Germline V CDR1 and CDR2: LNHDA, SQIVND (reference sequence). With V trimmed by 4 bases and J by 1 base, 7 bases remained unmatched. The CDR3 loop spans 16 amino acids. The CDR3 sequence is CASSRGQRGSGNTIYF. The CDR3 nucleotides read TGTGCCAGTAGTAGGGGACAGAGGGGATCTGGAAACACCATATATTTT. Complete variable domain (other parts from reference TRBV19 and TRBJ1-3): DGGITQSPKYLFRKEGQNVTLSCEQNLNHDAMYWYRQDPGQGLRLIYYSQIVNDFQKGDIAEGYSVSREKKESFPLTVTSAQKNPTAFYLCASSRGQRGSGNTIYFGEGSWLTVV.

The genes are TRBV5-6 and TRBJ2-3, with 16 nucleotides matching TRBD2. CDR1 and CDR2 from the germline V gene are SGHDT and YYEEEE. Losses at the gene ends were 6 bases for V and 6 bases for J; bases not matched to a gene: 10. The length of the CDR3 is 17 residues. The CDR3 sequence is CASTPGLAGGPSDTQYF. DNA for the CDR3: TGTGCCAGCACCCCGGGACTAGCGGGAGGGCCTTCCGATACGCAGTATTTT.

This clone showed up just a few times. This rearrangement joins TRBV5-1 to TRBJ2-2, with a weak D call TRBD1 (6 bases). The length of the CDR3 is 14 residues. CDR1 SGHRS and CDR2 YFSETQ come from the germline V gene. V was cut by 3 bases and J by 9 bases, with 15 bases left in between. The CDR3, as DNA: TGCGCCAGCAGCTCAGGGGCTAGGGGCCGGGAGCTGTTTTTT. Protein product: CASSSGARGRELFF.

This clone was seen more than once but under ten times. The DNA of the CDR3 is TGCGCCAGCAGCTCCTGGCCTACAGGACCCCCTGGGTCCTACGAGCAGTACTTC. This gives the protein CASSSWPTGPPGSYEQYF. The rearrangement uses TRBV5-1 and TRBJ2-5; possibly TRBD1 for D (5 bases). The end of the DNA fits TRBJ2-7 better, so the J call may be wrong. The CDR3 runs to 18 residues. CDR1 SGHRS and CDR2 YFSETQ come from the germline V gene.

The V call is TRBV19, the J call TRBJ2-3; 8 bases agree with TRBD2. The CDR3 runs 15 residues. J lost 5 bases, V lost 5 bases, and 9 bases had no gene match. The V gene's germline CDR1 is LNHDA and CDR2 SQIVND (reference sequence). The CDR3 sequence is CASSFGAGGQDTQYF. In DNA form, the CDR3 reads TGTGCCAGTAGTTTTGGGGCGGGAGGCCAAGATACGCAGTATTTT. Filled out from reference TRBV19 and TRBJ2-3, the complete variable domain reads DGGITQSPKYLFRKEGQNVTLSCEQNLNHDAMYWYRQDPGQGLRLIYYSQIVNDFQKGDIAEGYSVSREKKESFPLTVTSAQKNPTAFYLCASSFGAGGQDTQYFGPGTRLTVL.

This clone has more than one count but fewer than ten. The gene calls are TRBV27 and TRBJ1-4; the D gene is possibly TRBD1 (6 bases). The germline V gene encodes CDR1 MNHEY and CDR2 SMNVEV (reference sequence). The CDR3 runs 13 residues. The germline V and J ends were trimmed by 2 bases and 6 bases, with 7 bases remaining between them. The CDR3: CASSLGGDEKLFF. Here the CDR3 DNA reads TGTGCCAGCAGTTTAGGGGGCGATGAAAAACTGTTTTTT.

The J gene is TRBJ1-1, the V gene TRBV7-6; D uncertain. The V end was cut by 1 base, the J end by 3 bases, with 15 bases between. CDR1 and CDR2 (germline): SGHVS, FNYEAQ. The CDR3 is 16 amino acids. Written as DNA, the CDR3 is TGTGCCAGCAGCTTAGGCTTCCGGGATGTGGACACTGAAGCTTTCTTT. Protein product: CASSLGFRDVDTEAFF.

The rearrangement joins TRBV11-2 to TRBJ2-2, with TRBD1 matching over 9 bases. The CDR3 has 17 amino acids. Unmatched junction bases numbered 9, after V lost 0 bases and J lost 7 bases. Germline CDR1 reads SGHAT; CDR2 reads FQNNGV. In DNA, the CDR3 is TGTGCCAGCAGCTTAGACCTCGGGACAGGGTGGGGCGGGGAGCTGTTTTTT. This sequence encodes CASSLDLGTGWGGELFF.

This chain joins TRBV7-9 and TRBJ2-1; possibly TRBD2 for D (6 bases). Between the trimmed V and J ends, which lost 2 bases and 5 bases, there was a span of 16 bases. Germline CDR1 is SEHNR and CDR2 is FQNEAQ (reference sequence). CDR3 length equals 16 residues. The CDR3 nucleotides read TGTGCCAGCAGCTTAAGGGTCCAGCGGGTAAACAATGAGCAGTTCTTC. Protein: CASSLRVQRVNNEQFF. Combining the CDR3 with reference TRBV7-9 and TRBJ2-1 gives the whole variable domain DTGVSQNPRHKITKRGQNVTFRCDPISEHNRLYWYRQTLGQGPEFLTYFQNEAQLEKSRLLSDRFSAERPKGSFSTLEIQRTEQGDSAMYLCASSLRVQRVNNEQFFGPGTRLTVL.

The CDR3, as DNA: TGTGCCAGCAGTTTGGTAGACCCGCGGGACGAGCAGTACTTC. It translates to CASSLVDPRDEQYF. J is TRBJ2-7 and V is TRBV27, with D tentatively TRBD2 (5 bases). The CDR3 extends over 14 amino acids. V lost 3 bases to trimming and J lost 5 bases, with 14 bases between them. The germline gives CDR1 MNHEY, CDR2 SMNVEV (reference sequence).

The chain links TRBV4-1 to TRBJ1-1, with D tentatively TRBD1 (5 bases). Germline CDR1 reads MGHRA; CDR2 reads YSYEKL. The CDR3 is 16 residues long. The V end lost 1 base, the J end lost 7 bases, and 19 bases lay between the germline ends. The CDR3 DNA is TGCGCCAGCAGCCAAGTCGGCTCAGGGTCGAAGGTTGAAGCTTTCTTT. It is translated as CASSQVGSGSKVEAFF.

The chain has TRBV25-1 and TRBJ2-3; D is perhaps TRBD2 (6 bases). Trimming took 6 bases from V and 4 from J, leaving 14 bases between them. This CDR3 comprises 14 residues. From germline, CDR1 is MGHDK and CDR2 SYGVNS. CDR3 in amino acids: CASSLVGGADTQYF. The CDR3 DNA is TGTGCCAGCAGCTTGGTGGGAGGCGCAGATACGCAGTATTTT.

The CDR3 protein is CASSDYRTGESYNEQFF. DNA of the CDR3: TGCGCCAGCAGTGATTATAGGACAGGGGAATCCTACAATGAGCAGTTCTTC. The rearrangement uses TRBV10-1 and TRBJ2-1, with 9 bases fitting TRBD1. Germline V gene sequence: CDR1 WNHNN, CDR2 SYGVQD (reference sequence). The V segment lost 3 bases and the J segment 1 base; nucleotides outside the gene matches: 7. This CDR3 spans 17 amino acids.

The chain employs TRBV7-9 and TRBJ2-2; 10 bases are a match to TRBD2. The ends lost 2 bases at V and 5 bases at J; junction bases unmatched: 2. The CDR3 is 15 residues long. Germline loops: CDR1 SEHNR, CDR2 FQNEAQ (reference sequence). CDR3 sequence: CASSLLAGGTGELFF. The DNA for the CDR3 is TGTGCCAGCAGCTTATTAGCGGGAGGAACCGGGGAGCTGTTTTTT.

The rearrangement joins TRBV5-1 to TRBJ2-1, with TRBD2 matching over 13 bases. Germline loops: CDR1 SGHRS, CDR2 YFSETQ. The J segment lost 0 bases and the V segment lost 4 bases, leaving 4 bases of the junction unmatched. CDR3 size: 17 residues. As DNA, the CDR3 is TGCGCCAGCAGCCCCGGACTAGCGGGAGTCTCCTACAATGAGCAGTTCTTC. Translating it yields CASSPGLAGVSYNEQFF.

In this sample, this clone turned up a few times. V and J are TRBV2 and TRBJ1-5; the D gene is possibly TRBD1 (5 bases). Trimming left V 1 base short and J 11 bases short, with 12 bases between. The CDR3 totals 13 residues. Germline V gene lookup returns CDR1 SNHLY and CDR2 FYNNEI. This CDR3 is CASSEGRGRAQHF. DNA of the CDR3: TGTGCCAGCAGTGAAGGGCGGGGCCGGGCCCAGCATTTT.

The chain uses TRBV7-3 and TRBJ2-3, with 7 positions matching TRBD2. Germline CDR1 reads SGHTA; CDR2 reads FQGTGA. The junction had 7 bases not matched to a gene; V was cut back by 4 bases and J by 0 bases. The CDR3 extends over 16 amino acids. The CDR3, as DNA: TGTGCCAGCAGCTCGCTGGGGGGGTCTAGCACAGATACGCAGTATTTT. Amino acids: CASSSLGGSSTDTQYF.

Note on this clone: This likely comes from a read error, as the CDR3 has no conserved phenylalanine or tryptophan at its end. The chain uses TRBV4-2 and TRBJ2-2, with TRBD1 matching 12 bases. This CDR3 spans 18 amino acids. The J segment lost 5 bases and the V segment lost 4 bases, leaving 11 bases of the junction unmatched. The V gene's germline CDR1 is LGHNA and CDR2 YNFKEQ. DNA of the CDR3: TGTGCCAGCAGCCTAAACCCGGGACAGGGGGCGCGTACCGGGGAGCTGTTTTCT. Its protein product is CASSLNPGQGARTGELFS.

This chain connects TRBV28 to TRBJ2-1, with D tentatively TRBD2 (6 bases). Germline loops: CDR1 MDHEN, CDR2 SYDVKM. Trimming pared 3 bases from V and 0 bases from J, leaving 12 bases between. The CDR3 totals 16 residues. The CDR3, as DNA: TGTGCCAGCAGTTTGGCGGGACTCAGCTCCTACAATGAGCAGTTCTTC. Protein sequence: CASSLAGLSSYNEQFF. The variable domain in full, with the rest retrieved from reference TRBV28 and TRBJ2-1, is DVKVTQSSRYLVKRTGEKVFLECVQDMDHENMFWYRQDPGLGLRLIYFSYDVKMKEKGDIPEGYSVSREKKERFSLILESASTNQTSMYLCASSLAGLSSYNEQFFGPGTRLTVL.